A selection of T cell receptor beta chains follows, all from one sample in a study of cytotoxic CD8 clonotypes in ibrutinib-treated CLL. Sequencing was performed with immunoSEQ multiplex PCR; in TCRdb, only in-frame clones are kept and a portion is missing. The sample lists some 150,000 clones, approximately 75% occurring once. This sample comprised PBMCs, obtained after 12 months of ibrutinib treatment. The receptors come from a human donor with chronic lymphocytic leukemia. CDR3s include the opening cysteine and the closing phenylalanine or tryptophan. A D gene is named only where the DNA matches it firmly. Rows give clone size only sometimes, using once, few, many, or a class for an expanded clone.

cdr3_length d_call clone_size j_call v_call cdr3_nt cdr3_aa
14 NA NA TRBJ2-3 TRBV4-1 TGCGCCAGCAGCTATCGGACAGAAGAAGATACGCAGTATTTT CASSYRTEEDTQYF
16 TRBD2 many TRBJ2-7 TRBV27 TGTGCCAGCAGCTCAGACAGACTAGCCCGGACCTACGAGCAGTACTTC CASSSDRLARTYEQYF
18 TRBD2 NA TRBJ2-7 TRBV5-1 TGCGCCAGCAGCTTGGAAGGGACTAGCGGGGAGATCACCTACGAGCAGTACTTC CASSLEGTSGEITYEQYF
15 NA NA TRBJ1-6 TRBV2 TGTGCCAGCAGTGAAGCAGGGGGCTATAATTCACCCCTCCACTTT CASSEAGGYNSPLHF
13 NA NA TRBJ2-2 TRBV18 TGTGCCAGCTCACCGGCGGAGACCGGGGAGCTGTTTTTT CASSPAETGELFF
14 TRBD1 few TRBJ2-7 TRBV27 TGTGCCAGCAGTTACGACAGGGGGCTTGGCGAGCAGTACTTC CASSYDRGLGEQYF
14 NA NA TRBJ1-2 TRBV13 TGTGCCAGCTCATTCGGGACGGTTAACTATGGCTACACCTTC CASSFGTVNYGYTF
13 NA NA TRBJ2-7 TRBV6-5 TGTGCCAGCACATCTGGCCAGTCCTACGAGCAGTACTTC CASTSGQSYEQYF
18 TRBD2 NA TRBJ2-5 TRBV10-2 TGCGCCAGCAGTGTATTAACTAGCGGGAGGGCCGTAGGAGAGACCCAGTACTTC CASSVLTSGRAVGETQYF
12 NA NA TRBJ2-7 TRBV6-8 TGTGCCAGCAGCGGAGGAGTCCACGAGCAGTACTTC CASSGGVHEQYF
16 TRBD1 NA TRBJ1-3 TRBV28 TGTGCCAGCACCTCTGCCGGGACAGCCTCTGGAAACACCATATATTTT CASTSAGTASGNTIYF
13 NA NA TRBJ1-1 TRBV7-9 TGTGCCAGCAGCTCAGGGGCAGGGGCTGAAGCTTTCTTT CASSSGAGAEAFF
14 TRBD2 NA TRBJ2-1 TRBV7-6 TGTGCCAGCAGCCTGAGACTAGCGGCGAATGAGCAGTTCTTC CASSLRLAANEQFF
16 TRBD2 NA TRBJ2-2 TRBV7-6 TGTGCCAGCAGCTTAGTTCCTAGCGGGAGAAGCGGGGAGCTGTTTTTT CASSLVPSGRSGELFF
15 NA NA TRBJ1-4 TRBV4-3 TGCGCCAGCAGCCTTCGGAGCGCAACTAATGAAAAACTGTTTTTT CASSLRSATNEKLFF
11 NA once TRBJ2-7 TRBV6-5 TGTGCCAGCACTACCACCTACGAGCAGTACTTC CASTTTYEQYF
12 NA NA TRBJ2-2 TRBV7-2 TGTGCCGGGTCTACGCGGGCCGGGGAGCTGTTTTTT CAGSTRAGELFF
14 TRBD1 NA TRBJ1-2 TRBV6-5 TGTGCCACCAGTGACCGGGACAGTAACTATGGCTACACCTTC CATSDRDSNYGYTF
14 NA NA TRBJ2-7 TRBV7-9 TGTGCCAGCAGCCAACGGGGTTTTTTGTACGAGCAGTACTTC CASSQRGFLYEQYF
15 NA once TRBJ1-4 TRBV27 TGTGCCAGCAGTTTATCGGTGCTAACTAATGAAAAACTGTTTTTT CASSLSVLTNEKLFF
13 NA NA TRBJ2-1 TRBV19 TGTGCCAGTAGTATAGCCCCCTACAATGAGCAGTTCTTC CASSIAPYNEQFF
14 NA NA TRBJ2-2 TRBV6-5 TGTGCCAGCGCCGGGACGGGGAACACCGGGGAGCTGTTTTTT CASAGTGNTGELFF
15 NA once TRBJ2-3 TRBV19 TGTGCCAGTAGTGGTCGGCCAGTACCGGTTGATACGCAGTATTTT CASSGRPVPVDTQYF
13 TRBD2 few TRBJ2-1 TRBV7-6 TGTGCCAGCAGCCGGGAGGCGGGCCATGAGCAGTTCTTC CASSREAGHEQFF
15 NA NA TRBJ2-7 TRBV27 TGTGCCAGCAGTTTCAGGGGCGGGTGGAATTTCGAGCAGTACTTC CASSFRGGWNFEQYF
16 TRBD1 NA TRBJ2-6 TRBV29-1 TGCAGCGTTTCGGGACAGGGGTTGTCTGGGGCCAACGTCCTGACTTTC CSVSGQGLSGANVLTF
14 TRBD2 once TRBJ2-2 TRBV19 TGTGCCAGTAAGCAGCGGGAAGACACCGGGGAGCTGTTTTTT CASKQREDTGELFF
15 NA NA TRBJ1-1 TRBV6-1 TGTGCCAGCAGTGAAGATTGGGGCGCGAGCACTGAAGCTTTCTTT CASSEDWGASTEAFF
14 NA NA TRBJ1-1 TRBV19 TGTGCCAGTAGTAGGGGGAGCTTCGACACTGAAGCTTTCTTT CASSRGSFDTEAFF
17 TRBD1 NA TRBJ2-3 TRBV15 TGTGCCACCAGCGACCGGGACAGGGGGCTTTTCACAGATACGCAGTATTTT CATSDRDRGLFTDTQYF
15 NA NA TRBJ2-5 TRBV15 TGTGCCACCAGCAGAGATCTCCGAGGCGATGAGACCCAGTACTTC CATSRDLRGDETQYF
14 NA once TRBJ1-4 TRBV19 TGTGCCAGTGAAAACGGGGTAGGGAATGAAAAACTGTTTTTT CASENGVGNEKLFF
12 NA NA TRBJ2-2 TRBV6-5 TGTGCCAGCACAAGGGACACCGGGGAGCTGTTTTTT CASTRDTGELFF
13 NA few TRBJ2-7 TRBV7-9 TGTGCCAGCAGCTTACTCGGGTTGGCCGAGCAGTACTTC CASSLLGLAEQYF
14 TRBD1 NA TRBJ1-2 TRBV7-2 TGTGCCAGCAGCTCCAGGGGGCTGGGTCATGGCTACACCTTC CASSSRGLGHGYTF
17 TRBD2 NA TRBJ2-2 TRBV5-1 TGCGCCAGCAGCTCGGGACTAGCGGGGGCCAACACCGGGGAGCTGTTTTTT CASSSGLAGANTGELFF
13 NA NA TRBJ2-7 TRBV27 TGTGCCAGCAGTCCCGGGGGTAACTACGAGCAGTACTTC CASSPGGNYEQYF
12 TRBD1 NA TRBJ2-1 TRBV10-3 TGTGCCATTAGACAGGGTTACAATGAGCAGTTCTTC CAIRQGYNEQFF
10 NA NA TRBJ1-1 TRBV7-9 TGTGCCAGCAGCCTCGTGGGAGCTTTCTTT CASSLVGAFF
15 NA once TRBJ1-2 TRBV5-1 TGCGCCAGCAGCTTGCTCTCAACAGGACTCTATGGCTACACCTTC CASSLLSTGLYGYTF
17 NA NA TRBJ2-1 TRBV4-3 TGCGCCAGCAGCCCTGAAAAACGACAGGTATGGTTCGGTGAGCAGTTCTTC CASSPEKRQVWFGEQFF
15 NA NA TRBJ2-2 TRBV10-3 TGTGCCATCAGTGATGGACAAGATTACACCGGGGAGCTGTTTTTT CAISDGQDYTGELFF
11 NA NA TRBJ2-7 TRBV28 TGTGCCAGCAGTACTGCCTACGAGCAGTACTTC CASSTAYEQYF
13 TRBD1 NA TRBJ1-1 TRBV11-3 TGTGCCAGCAGCCCAACAGGGGGCACTGAAGCTTTCTTT CASSPTGGTEAFF
12 NA NA TRBJ2-3 TRBV10-3 TGTGCCATCAGTGACTTGAAAGATACGCAGTATTTT CAISDLKDTQYF
17 TRBD1 few TRBJ1-5 TRBV5-8 TGTGCCAGCAGCCAAGGAAGCACCGGGACAGGTAATCAGCCCCAGCATTTT CASSQGSTGTGNQPQHF
15 NA NA TRBJ1-1 TRBV7-9 TGTGCCAGCAGCTTAGTACTGGGACAGAACACTGAAGCTTTCTTT CASSLVLGQNTEAFF
14 TRBD1 NA TRBJ1-1 TRBV27 TGTGCCAGCAGAAGACAGGGGGGAGGCACTGAAGCTTTCTTT CASRRQGGGTEAFF